These 23 T cell receptor beta chains originate from one sample sequenced in a study of cytomegalovirus exposure and HLA in healthy donors. Primers: 60 Vbeta forward and 13 Jbeta reverse. Produced via immunoSEQ multiplex PCR; TCRdb's table is partial and in-frame only. The table shows about 160,000 clones, with roughly 80% occurring only once. Sequences were obtained from PBMCs. The receptors here all came from a woman aged 25-40 years in good health and CMV-seronegative.

In the case of this clone: The junction departs from the called germline gene at one end, perhaps through a read error. V and J are TRBV7-6 and TRBJ1-2, with 10 bases matching TRBD1. Germline CDR1 and CDR2: SGHVS and FNYEAQ. The CDR3 is made up of 16 amino acids. For the CDR3, the DNA is TGTGCCAGCAGCGAAATTCCGGGACAGGGGTCGTATGGCCACACCTTC. It yields the protein CASSEIPGQGSYGHTF.

The V call is TRBV11-1, the J call TRBJ2-7; perhaps TRBD2 as D (5 bases). The V end lost 3 bases, the J end lost 0 bases, and 9 bases lay between the germline ends. CDR1 and CDR2 (germline): SGHAT, FQDESV (reference sequence). The CDR3 totals 14 residues. For the CDR3, the DNA is TGTGCCAGCAGCTTCATTACTAGCTCCTACGAGCAGTACTTC. Its translation is CASSFITSSYEQYF.

The J gene is TRBJ2-7, the V gene TRBV18; unclear D gene. The V and J ends lost 6 bases and 2 bases respectively, with 14 bases between them. From germline, CDR1 is KGHSH and CDR2 LQKENI. The CDR3 covers 14 residues. CDR3 DNA sequence: TGTGCCAGCTCCCATGGCAGGCAGACCTACGAGCAGTACTTC. This codes for CASSHGRQTYEQYF.

This clone was recorded a few times. The rearrangement joins TRBV7-9 to TRBJ2-7; 10 positions agree with TRBD1. This CDR3 is built from 15 residues. V lost 1 base and J lost 4; bases outside the gene matches: 4. Germline assignment: CDR1 SEHNR and CDR2 FQNEAQ (reference sequence). CDR3 bases: TGTGCCAGCAGCTTAGGACCGGGACAGGGGTACGAGCAGTACTTC. Translated: CASSLGPGQGYEQYF.

CDR3 in DNA: TGTGCCAGCAGCTTGGGGCCGCCCACCTTCTATGGCTACACCTTC. It encodes CASSLGPPTFYGYTF. V usage is TRBV5-6 and J usage is TRBJ1-2; D not certain. Germline lookup yields CDR1 SGHDT and CDR2 YYEEEE. The V end lost 0 bases, the J end lost 4 bases, and 13 bases lay between the germline ends. There are 15 residues in the CDR3.

This chain connects TRBV19 to TRBJ2-4, with D tentatively TRBD2 (5 bases). CDR1 and CDR2 (germline): LNHDA, SQIVND (reference sequence). The V end was cut by 3 bases, the J end by 1 base, with 13 bases between. The CDR3 has 16 residues. The CDR3: CASSIIGGLAKNIQYF. The CDR3 DNA reads as TGTGCCAGTAGTATTATAGGTGGACTGGCCAAAAACATTCAGTACTTC.

The J gene is TRBJ2-1, the V gene TRBV7-2; possibly TRBD2 for D (6 bases). The ends were cut back, 5 bases at V and 8 bases at J, with 16 bases in the middle. In germline, CDR1 is SGHTA, CDR2 FQGNSA. The CDR3 spans 14 residues. The CDR3 DNA is TGTGCCAGCAGCCCGAGGGCTAGCGCTCATGAGCAGTTCTTC. Amino acid sequence: CASSPRASAHEQFF.

The chain has TRBV7-2 and TRBJ2-2, with 8 bases matching TRBD2. Germline values: CDR1 SGHTA, CDR2 FQGNSA. J was trimmed by 2 bases and V by 3 bases; bases with no gene match: 5. The CDR3 covers 16 residues. The chain's CDR3 is CASSLAGGSNTGELFF. The CDR3 coding sequence is TGTGCCAGCAGCTTGGCGGGGGGATCAAACACCGGGGAGCTGTTTTTT.

This clone was counted a single time. The chain employs TRBV5-4 and TRBJ1-4; 8 bases match TRBD1. Trimming at V came to 3 bases and at J to 4 bases, leaving 5 bases not matched to a gene. This CDR3 is built from 15 residues. Germline-derived CDR1 and CDR2 are SGHNT and YYREEE (reference sequence). CDR3 sequence: CASSSGDRGNEKLFF. The CDR3 DNA sequence: TGTGCCAGCAGCTCAGGAGACAGGGGTAATGAAAAACTGTTTTTT.

The chain links TRBV19 to TRBJ2-4; the match to TRBD2 covers 8 bases. Germline CDR1 and CDR2: LNHDA and SQIVND (reference sequence). The CDR3 spans 18 residues. With 5 bases clipped from V and 0 bases from J, the junction kept 12 bases outside the gene matches. CDR3 protein: CASSSERGGVTAKNIQYF. In DNA form, the CDR3 reads TGTGCCAGTAGTTCGGAACGGGGGGGCGTTACAGCCAAAAACATTCAGTACTTC.

This chain joins TRBV5-1 and TRBJ1-4; D might be TRBD1 (6 bases). CDR3 length: 14 amino acids. Trimming removed 4 bases at V and 5 bases at J, with 12 bases between. In germline, CDR1 is SGHRS, CDR2 YFSETQ. The DNA of the CDR3 is TGCGCCAGCAGCCCTCAGGGGAAAAATGAAAAACTGTTTTTT. This encodes CASSPQGKNEKLFF.

The V call is TRBV5-4, the J call TRBJ1-4; tentative D call: TRBD1 (5 bases). Per germline, CDR1 SGHNT and CDR2 YYREEE (reference sequence). The V gene lost 2 bases and the J gene lost 4 bases, with 6 bases spanning the gap. The CDR3 consists of 13 residues. CDR3 sequence (DNA): TGTGCCAGCAGCTTAGACAGTAATGAAAAACTGTTTTTT. Translated, it gives CASSLDSNEKLFF.

This chain joins TRBV7-6 and TRBJ1-2; 8 nucleotides match TRBD1. The germline V gene encodes CDR1 SGHVS and CDR2 FNYEAQ. The CDR3 sequence is 14 residues long. The V and J ends lost 5 bases and 6 bases, in that order; junction bases with no gene match: 8. The CDR3: CASSPQRQGHGYTF. CDR3 coding DNA: TGTGCCAGCAGCCCTCAGCGACAGGGGCATGGCTACACCTTC.

This clone was counted only a few times. The chain has TRBV2 and TRBJ2-2, with D possibly matching TRBD1 (6 bases). Trimming took 5 bases from V and 2 from J, leaving 9 bases between them. This CDR3 is built from 14 residues. Germline CDR1 is SNHLY and CDR2 is FYNNEI. The CDR3 coding sequence is TGTGCCAGCAGTAGACAGGACAACACCGGGGAGCTGTTTTTT. Translated: CASSRQDNTGELFF.

The chain couples TRBV5-6 to TRBJ2-1, with D possibly matching TRBD1 (5 bases). Germline V lookup: CDR1 SGHDT, CDR2 YYEEEE. Trimming pared 2 bases from V and 5 bases from J, leaving 14 bases between. This CDR3 has 15 residues. CDR3 region: CASSLALSGNNEQFF. CDR3 nucleotide sequence: TGTGCCAGCAGCTTAGCTTTGTCAGGGAACAATGAGCAGTTCTTC.

The chain has TRBV7-9 and TRBJ1-1; D gene unclear. CDR1 is SEHNR, CDR2 FQNEAQ, per germline (reference sequence). The CDR3 totals 11 residues. V was pared by 3 bases and J by 3 bases, with 2 bases between. CDR3 residues: CASSFDTEAFF. CDR3 nucleotides: TGTGCCAGCAGCTTCGACACTGAAGCTTTCTTT.

The chain couples TRBV6-5 to TRBJ2-7; D possibly corresponds to TRBD2 (6 bases). Trimming took 2 bases from V and 3 from J, leaving 8 bases between them. Looked up from germline, CDR1 is MNHEY and CDR2 is SVGAGI. CDR3 length equals 13 residues. The CDR3 nucleotides read TGTGCCAGCAGTTACGGGAGGATCTACGAGCAGTACTTC. The encoded protein is CASSYGRIYEQYF.

The chain couples TRBV28 to TRBJ1-4, with D perhaps TRBD1 (5 bases). This CDR3 has 14 amino acids. From germline, CDR1 is MDHEN and CDR2 SYDVKM. V lost 6 bases and J lost 0, with 8 bases in between. CDR3 region: CASRQGSTNEKLFF. The CDR3 region has the DNA TGTGCCAGCAGGCAGGGCTCAACTAATGAAAAACTGTTTTTT.

The chain couples TRBV6-1 to TRBJ2-7; D remains ambiguous. CDR3 length: 12 amino acids. The germline CDR1 and CDR2 sequences are MNHNS and SASEGT. The ends were cut back, 5 bases at V and 4 bases at J, with 9 bases in the middle. The CDR3 loop is CASSPGWYEQYF. The CDR3 DNA is TGTGCCAGCAGTCCCGGGTGGTACGAGCAGTACTTC.

The V call is TRBV2, the J call TRBJ1-5; the match to TRBD1 covers 7 bases. After removal of 5 bases from V and 3 bases from J, the junction contained 10 bases not matched to a gene. The CDR3 extends over 16 amino acids. Germline V CDR1 and CDR2: SNHLY, FYNNEI. CDR3 DNA: TGTGCCAGCAGTCCCATCGGACAGGTCTTCAATCAGCCCCAGCATTTT. Its translation is CASSPIGQVFNQPQHF.

This clone came up once. The rearrangement uses TRBV7-9 and TRBJ2-2, with D hard to call. Germline V CDR1 and CDR2: SEHNR, FQNEAQ (reference sequence). Trimming left V 2 bases short and J 6 bases short, with 7 bases between. CDR3 length: 13 amino acids. The CDR3 spells CASSLQAAGELFF. The CDR3, as DNA: TGTGCCAGCAGCTTACAGGCCGCCGGGGAGCTGTTTTTT.

This clone was detected only a few times. The chain combines TRBV18 with TRBJ1-2, with 7 bases fitting TRBD1. This CDR3 has 13 residues. The germline V gene encodes CDR1 KGHSH and CDR2 LQKENI. V shed 3 bases and J 6 bases; nucleotides not matched to a gene: 4. DNA of the CDR3: TGTGCCAGCTCACCGGGACAGCTCGATGGCTACACCTTC. This sequence encodes CASSPGQLDGYTF.

The chain recombines TRBV9 with TRBJ1-4, with TRBD1 as a possible D gene (5 bases). The CDR3 totals 14 residues. Germline V gives CDR1 SGDLS, CDR2 YYNGEE. V lost 3 bases, J lost 11 bases, and 17 bases lay in between. In DNA form, the CDR3 reads TGTGCCAGCAGCGCCCCAGCAACCGGGGGGAAACTGTTTTTT. This codes for CASSAPATGGKLFF.